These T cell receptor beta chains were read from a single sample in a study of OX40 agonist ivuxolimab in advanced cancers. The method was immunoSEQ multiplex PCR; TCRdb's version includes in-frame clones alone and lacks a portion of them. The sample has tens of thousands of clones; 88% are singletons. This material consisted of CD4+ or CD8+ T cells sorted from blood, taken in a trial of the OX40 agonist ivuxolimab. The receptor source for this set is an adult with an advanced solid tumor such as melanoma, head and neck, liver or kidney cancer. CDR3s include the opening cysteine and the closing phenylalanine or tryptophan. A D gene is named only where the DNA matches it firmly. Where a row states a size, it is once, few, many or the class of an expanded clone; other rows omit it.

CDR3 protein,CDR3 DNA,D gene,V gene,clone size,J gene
CASSLGRYGYTF,TGTGCCAGCAGTTTAGGACGCTATGGCTACACCTTC,.,TRBV28,.,TRBJ1-2
CASSGTEAFF,TGTGCCAGCAGCGGAACTGAAGCTTTCTTT,.,TRBV6-1,.,TRBJ1-1
CASSLESPSREQYF,TGCGCCAGCAGCTTGGAGTCTCCTAGTCGGGAGCAGTACTTC,.,TRBV5-1,few,TRBJ2-7
CAISESRGSRLGPQETQYF,TGTGCCATCAGTGAGTCGAGAGGATCACGGCTAGGGCCTCAAGAGACCCAGTACTTC,.,TRBV10-3,.,TRBJ2-5
CASSLRADTQYF,TGTGCCAGCAGTTTGCGGGCGGATACGCAGTATTTT,.,TRBV28,.,TRBJ2-3
CASSYTGVGYTF,TGTGCCAGCAGCTACACAGGGGTCGGCTACACCTTC,TRBD1,TRBV7-9,.,TRBJ1-2
CASSSDRANEAFF,TGTGCCAGCAGCTCGGACAGGGCTAATGAAGCTTTCTTT,TRBD1,TRBV7-9,.,TRBJ1-1
CASSYGPREVNTQYF,TGTGCCAGCAGTTACGGACCCCGGGAAGTGAATACGCAGTATTTT,.,TRBV6-5,.,TRBJ2-3
CASSLNNRGTGNEKLFF,TGTGCCAGCTCCCTCAACAACAGGGGAACGGGAAATGAAAAACTGTTTTTT,TRBD1,TRBV18,.,TRBJ1-4
CATSRENGRGYTF,TGTGCCACCAGCAGAGAAAATGGGCGTGGCTACACCTTC,.,TRBV15,.,TRBJ1-2
CASSEGLPSTDTQYF,TGTGCCAGCAGTGAGGGACTACCAAGCACAGATACGCAGTATTTT,TRBD2,TRBV2,.,TRBJ2-3
CASSLWGAAGNTIYF,TGTGCCAGCAGTTTATGGGGGGCGGCGGGAAACACCATATATTTT,.,TRBV28,.,TRBJ1-3
CASSLLEIMNSPLHF,TGTGCCAGCAGTTTGTTAGAAATAATGAATTCACCCCTCCACTTT,.,TRBV28,.,TRBJ1-6
CASMGQGRGTGELFF,TGTGCCAGCATGGGACAGGGGCGAGGGACCGGGGAGCTGTTTTTT,TRBD1,TRBV5-6,.,TRBJ2-2
CASSLTITGGGNQPQHF,TGCGCCAGCAGCCTCACCATAACAGGAGGAGGCAATCAGCCCCAGCATTTT,.,TRBV4-3,.,TRBJ1-5
CASSFGLSTYNSPLHF,TGCGCCAGCAGCTTCGGCCTAAGTACCTATAATTCACCCCTCCACTTT,.,TRBV5-1,once,TRBJ1-6
CTLGGANYGYTF,TGTACCTTGGGGGGAGCTAACTATGGCTACACCTTC,.,TRBV30,.,TRBJ1-2
CASSPSAGLGELFF,TGTGCCAGTAGTCCCTCCGCCGGTCTCGGGGAGCTGTTTTTT,.,TRBV19,.,TRBJ2-2
CSGHGGLDTEAFF,TGCAGCGGCCACGGGGGGTTAGACACTGAAGCTTTCTTT,.,TRBV29-1,few,TRBJ1-1
CASSYSTGPGQPQHF,TGTGCCAGCAGTTACAGCACAGGGCCCGGTCAGCCCCAGCATTTT,.,TRBV6-5,once,TRBJ1-5
CASSANGGANSPLHF,TGTGCCAGCAGCGCGAATGGAGGTGCCAATTCACCCCTCCACTTT,.,TRBV9,.,TRBJ1-6
CASSELQETGELFF,TGTGCCAGCAGTGAATTGCAGGAGACCGGGGAGCTGTTTTTT,.,TRBV2,.,TRBJ2-2
CASRRSSGQGGGELFF,TGCGCCAGCAGGCGTTCGTCGGGACAGGGAGGCGGGGAGCTGTTTTTT,TRBD1,TRBV5-1,.,TRBJ2-2
CASSSPRENEQYF,TGTGCCAGCAGTTCCCCCCGGGAAAACGAGCAGTACTTC,.,TRBV2,.,TRBJ2-7
CASSLATGGNYEQYF,TGTGCCAGCAGCTTGGCCACAGGGGGTAATTACGAGCAGTACTTC,TRBD1,TRBV5-4,.,TRBJ2-7